This TCR beta chain was identified in a study of blood T cell repertoires in COVID-19 (dated by TCRdb to about 2020). General notes on the study: The collaborator samples originated in the United States, Italy and Spain and spanned the acute and convalescent phases of COVID-19. The prospective study material was composed of cDNA or gDNA derived from T cells, B-cell-depleted T cells, or PBMCs. The sample metadata nearly always contained a de-identified subject ID, COVID-19 status, age in years and sex. Where HLA class I and class II types were available, the types were taken from metadata supplied by the sample provider, not from assay-based typing. Subjects who had been exposed to COVID-19, were actively infected with it, or had recovered from it provided the deeply sampled blood TCRbeta repertoires that made up the dataset. The repertoires were released in a freely available public database meant as a resource for research on the immune response to SARS-CoV-2. The samples were drawn from the first 160 participants of the ongoing ImmuneRACE study and from some 1,300 subjects provided by 6 global collaborators.

TCRbeta CDR3 regions were amplified from genomic DNA by means of the immunoSEQ Assay, a bias-controlled multiplex PCR. In the source study's methods: The number of nucleated cells in each sample was estimated from the amplification of reference gene primers within the assay. To quantify the absolute abundance of each unique TCRbeta CDR3 rearrangement, sequence reads were collapsed and filtered. For each sample, productive Simpson clonality was calculated as the square root of Simpson's diversity index over productive rearrangements. TCRdb limited this immuneACCESS table to in-frame rearrangements with V and J called. A share of clones is missing; checked studies link under half to unresolved V genes, and the rest is unexplained. That table furnishes V, J and clone size, whereas the DNA furnished D and trimming. The sample table records 90,000 to 130,000 clones; 65% to 80% of these occur just once. The biggest ten clones account for approximately 8% of the sample.

Study-wide findings and limitations: The amount of clinical and demographic metadata varied by source and participant and was provided uncurated.

Each collaborating institution followed its own protocols to collect whole blood in K2EDTA tubes. For TCRbeta analysis, collaborator samples were shipped as frozen whole blood, as isolated PBMCs, or as DNA extracted from either sample type. This clone was detected only once. Its antigen has not been determined. Per-base qualities were not stored, and no clone one base away is much larger. Germline trimming: 3 bases from V, 6 bases from J; junction bases outside gene matches: 5. The CDR3 holds 15 amino acids from the cysteine to the phenylalanine. Just the 45-base CDR3 DNA is kept, in frame starting at base 1. CDR1 and CDR2, looked up from the germline V gene, are SGDLS and YYNGEE.

The sequence was collected from a woman aged 55-70 years with acute or convalescent COVID-19. Material for sequencing was peripheral blood. Recombination linked TRBV9 to TRBJ1-5, with TRBD1 matching 11 junction bases. The CDR3 has the sequence CASSGGQGARQPQHF. The nucleotides are TGTGCCAGCAGCGGAGGACAGGGGGCACGTCAGCCCCAGCATTTT.